This TCR beta chain appears in the sequencing data of a study of regulatory T cells in long-lasting Graves disease. This clonotype occurred many times. The CDR3 has 15 residues. The germline V gene encodes CDR1 LNHNV and CDR2 YYDKDF (reference sequence). After removal of 5 bases from V and 2 bases from J, the junction contained 3 bases not matched to a gene. Arm-PCR of CDR3 regions with iRepertoire HTBI primers generated TCR beta libraries. TCRdb called the multiplex PCR reads again in MiXCR, with one record for every CDR3 protein. The sample records some 450,000 distinct CDR3 sequences, 16% being singletons. This sample's time point: newly diagnosed GD, antithyroid drugs for less than 3 months. With RNA extracted from PBMCs as input, the TCR library was made. The sample was also linked to a second study, of T cells in Graves' hyperthyroidism and ophthalmopathy. That work adds: Hyperthyroidism in the patients, aged 18 to 65, was newly diagnosed and under 2 months in duration.

Specimen: peripheral blood mononuclear cells (PBMCs), collected at new diagnosis, from a patient treated with antithyroid drugs. The TCR was taken from a woman in her 30s with Graves disease. The genes are TRBV15 and TRBJ2-1, with TRBD2 matching over 10 bases. CDR3 sequence (DNA): TGTGCCACCAGCCTAGCGGGAGAGACCTACAATGAGCAGTTCTTC. Amino acids: CATSLAGETYNEQFF.